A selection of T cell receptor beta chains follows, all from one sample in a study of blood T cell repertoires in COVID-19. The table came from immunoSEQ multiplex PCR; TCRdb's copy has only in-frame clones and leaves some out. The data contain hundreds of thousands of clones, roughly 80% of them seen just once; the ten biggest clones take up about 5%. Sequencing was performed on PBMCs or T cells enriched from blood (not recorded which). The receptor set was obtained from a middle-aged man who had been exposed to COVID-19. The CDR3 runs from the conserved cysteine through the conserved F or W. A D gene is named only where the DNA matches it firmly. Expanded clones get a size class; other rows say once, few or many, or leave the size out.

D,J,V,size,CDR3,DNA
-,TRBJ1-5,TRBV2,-,CASTGERQPQHF,TGTGCCAGCACGGGGGAAAGGCAGCCCCAGCATTTT
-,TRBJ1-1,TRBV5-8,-,CASSLLGALEAFF,TGTGCCAGCAGCTTGTTGGGGGCACTAGAAGCTTTCTTT
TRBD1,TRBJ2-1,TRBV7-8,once,CASSLRDRVFF,TGTGCCAGCAGCCTCCGGGACAGGGTGTTCTTC
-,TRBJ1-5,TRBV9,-,CASSPAGSNQPQHF,TGTGCCAGCAGCCCCGCAGGTTCTAATCAGCCCCAGCATTTT
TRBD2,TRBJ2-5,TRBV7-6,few,CASSWAVAGVGETQYF,TGTGCCAGCAGCTGGGCGGTTGCGGGAGTTGGAGAGACCCAGTACTTC
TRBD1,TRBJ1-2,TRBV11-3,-,CASSLVGTETF,TGTGCCAGCAGCTTAGTGGGGACAGAGACCTTC
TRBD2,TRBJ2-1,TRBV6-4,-,CASSDSTISGRNEQFF,TGTGCCAGCAGTGACTCGACTATTAGCGGGAGGAATGAGCAGTTCTTC
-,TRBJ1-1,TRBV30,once,CAWIPKTGFISEAFF,TGTGCCTGGATCCCTAAGACGGGATTTATATCTGAAGCTTTCTTT
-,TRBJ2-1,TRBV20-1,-,CSASDVYNEQFF,TGCAGTGCTAGTGACGTATACAATGAGCAGTTCTTC
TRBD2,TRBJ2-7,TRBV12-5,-,CASGLGLAGADEQYF,TGTGCTAGTGGTTTGGGACTAGCGGGAGCTGACGAGCAGTACTTC
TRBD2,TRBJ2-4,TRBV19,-,CASSIGTAGGPLAKNIQYF,TGTGCCAGTAGTATTGGTACTGCGGGGGGACCGTTAGCCAAAAACATTCAGTACTTC
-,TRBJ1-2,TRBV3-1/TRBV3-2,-,CASSRGGSYGYTF,TGTGCCAGCAGCCGGGGAGGGAGCTATGGCTACACCTTC
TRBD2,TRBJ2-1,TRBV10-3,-,CAIAGTSGRWGSYNEQFF,TGTGCCATCGCAGGGACTAGCGGGAGGTGGGGCTCCTACAATGAGCAGTTCTTC
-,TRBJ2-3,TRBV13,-,CASSHLERPVGDTQYF,TGTGCCAGCAGCCACCTCGAGCGCCCGGTTGGAGATACGCAGTATTTT
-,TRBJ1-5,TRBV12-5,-,CASGLVPNSPHFGNQPQHF,TGTGCTAGTGGTTTGGTCCCAAACTCGCCCCATTTCGGCAATCAGCCCCAGCATTTT
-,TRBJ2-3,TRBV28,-,CASGWGHSDTQYF,TGTGCCAGTGGGTGGGGGCATTCAGATACGCAGTATTTT
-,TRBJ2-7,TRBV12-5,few,CASGLVLGREQYF,TGTGCTAGTGGTTTGGTACTGGGCCGGGAGCAGTACTTC
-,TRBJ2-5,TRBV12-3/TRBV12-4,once,CASSLARGATQYF,TGTGCCAGCAGTTTAGCCCGGGGGGCGACCCAGTACTTC
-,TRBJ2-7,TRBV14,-,CASSQDRQGQQYF,TGTGCCAGCAGCCAAGATCGGCAGGGGCAGCAGTACTTC
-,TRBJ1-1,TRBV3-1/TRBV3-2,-,CASSQDTRSEAFF,TGTGCCAGCAGCCAAGATACGCGGAGTGAAGCTTTCTTT
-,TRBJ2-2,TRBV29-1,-,CSVAQGGAGELFF,TGCAGCGTTGCCCAGGGGGGCGCCGGGGAGCTGTTTTTT
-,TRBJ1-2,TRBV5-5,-,CASSQNGVGNYGYTF,TGTGCCAGCAGCCAAAACGGAGTAGGCAACTATGGCTACACCTTC
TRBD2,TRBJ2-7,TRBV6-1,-,CASSEWSGSTYEQYF,TGTGCCAGCAGTGAATGGAGCGGGAGTACCTACGAGCAGTACTTC
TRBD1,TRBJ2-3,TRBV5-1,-,CASSLGTGIDTQYF,TGCGCCAGCAGCTTGGGGACAGGGATCGATACGCAGTATTTT
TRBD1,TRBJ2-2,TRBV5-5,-,CASSLGWDRATGELFF,TGTGCCAGCAGCTTGGGTTGGGACAGGGCCACCGGGGAGCTGTTTTTT
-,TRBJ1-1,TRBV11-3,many,CASSVKANTEAFF,TGTGCCAGCAGCGTCAAAGCTAACACTGAAGCTTTCTTT